One T cell receptor (beta chain) is described in this entry. What it recognizes is unknown. TCRdb reprocessed the reads with MiXCR, giving one entry per CDR3 protein. Among 200,000 to 250,000 distinct CDR3 sequences listed, around two fifths were seen once. This record belongs to a study of T cell repertoires in cytomegalovirus infection. Study-wide background: Well-studied HLA-B-restricted epitopes and recently identified HLA-C-restricted epitopes of CMV were both used in the study. CMV infection plus the matching HLA type was flagged by public TCR beta signatures. Overall study findings and caveats: Using cumulative public TCR beta family frequency, the authors identified those who carried CMV together with the relevant HLA. HLA-C-restricted CMV-specific TCR beta clonotypes prevailed in the ex vivo response.

This CDR3 has 15 residues. The ends were cut back, 1 base at V and 3 bases at J, with 10 bases in the middle. The sequencing here drew on CD8+ T cells from cultured PBMCs, taken from culture after CMV antigen stimulation. The source is a human donor in good health (CMV status not recorded). Some clones in this sample may be carry-over from other donors' samples. The chain recombines TRBV12-3 or TRBV12-4 with TRBJ1-5; D is unresolved. CDR3 sequence reads: CASSLEGLYNQPQHF. The CDR3 DNA reads TGTGCCAGCAGTTTAGAGGGATTATACAATCAGCCCCAGCATTTT.